This is a list of T cell receptor beta chains from one sample in a study of shared clonotypes between healthy human individuals. Clones were sequenced by immunoSEQ multiplex PCR, and TCRdb holds only the in-frame ones, with some missing. The table has about 2 million clones, 85% to 95% seen once. Sequences were obtained from naive CD4+ T cells sorted from blood. Source of these receptors: a young man in good health. Each CDR3 is given with its conserved first and last residue. Fields, in order: clone size, D gene, V gene, J gene, CDR3 protein, CDR3 DNA. A D gene is named only where the DNA matches it firmly. Not all rows give a size; the values are once, few, many and, for expanded clones, a class.

clone_size: .; d_call: .; v_call: TRBV5-6; j_call: TRBJ1-3; cdr3_aa: CASSLDGGVKRNTIYF; cdr3_nt: TGTGCCAGCAGCTTGGATGGAGGGGTAAAAAGAAACACCATATATTTT
clone_size: .; d_call: TRBD1; v_call: TRBV6-6; j_call: TRBJ1-2; cdr3_aa: CASSYSPGTGEVGYTF; cdr3_nt: TGTGCCAGCAGTTACTCGCCAGGGACAGGGGAGGTTGGCTACACCTTC
clone_size: .; d_call: TRBD1; v_call: TRBV2; j_call: TRBJ1-5; cdr3_aa: CASSLRGNQPQHF; cdr3_nt: TGTGCCAGCAGTCTCAGGGGGAATCAGCCCCAGCATTTT
clone_size: .; d_call: .; v_call: TRBV30; j_call: TRBJ2-5; cdr3_aa: CAWSPAETQYF; cdr3_nt: TGTGCCTGGAGCCCTGCTGAGACCCAGTACTTC
clone_size: once; d_call: .; v_call: TRBV5-5; j_call: TRBJ2-7; cdr3_aa: CASSGDGFSYEQYF; cdr3_nt: TGTGCCAGCAGCGGGGATGGGTTTTCCTACGAGCAGTACTTC
clone_size: .; d_call: .; v_call: TRBV28; j_call: TRBJ1-5; cdr3_aa: CASSLEGRQPQHF; cdr3_nt: TGTGCCAGCAGTTTGGAGGGTCGTCAGCCCCAGCATTTT
clone_size: .; d_call: TRBD1; v_call: TRBV6-6; j_call: TRBJ1-2; cdr3_aa: CASSPGGLNYGYTF; cdr3_nt: TGTGCCAGCAGCCCAGGGGGCCTCAACTATGGCTACACCTTC
clone_size: .; d_call: TRBD1; v_call: TRBV10-3; j_call: TRBJ2-7; cdr3_aa: CAIGQDAWEQYF; cdr3_nt: TGTGCCATCGGACAGGACGCTTGGGAGCAGTACTTC
clone_size: .; d_call: .; v_call: TRBV6-4; j_call: TRBJ2-7; cdr3_aa: CASSAFALGEQYF; cdr3_nt: TGTGCCAGCAGTGCGTTTGCCCTGGGCGAGCAGTACTTC
clone_size: .; d_call: .; v_call: TRBV5-1; j_call: TRBJ2-5; cdr3_aa: CASSSEGRLSGETQYF; cdr3_nt: TGCGCCAGCAGCTCCGAGGGCAGGCTGTCGGGAGAGACCCAGTACTTC
clone_size: .; d_call: TRBD1; v_call: TRBV18; j_call: TRBJ1-4; cdr3_aa: CASSPPIGQGTVREKLFF; cdr3_nt: TGTGCCAGCTCACCACCGATCGGACAGGGTACAGTAAGGGAAAAACTGTTTTTT
clone_size: .; d_call: .; v_call: TRBV6-1; j_call: TRBJ1-1; cdr3_aa: CASNSRGRAFF; cdr3_nt: TGTGCCAGCAATTCTCGGGGCCGAGCTTTCTTT
clone_size: .; d_call: .; v_call: TRBV5-1; j_call: TRBJ1-4; cdr3_aa: CASSVGVLAGATNEKLFF; cdr3_nt: TGCGCCAGCAGCGTGGGGGTCCTAGCCGGGGCAACTAATGAAAAACTGTTTTTT
clone_size: .; d_call: .; v_call: TRBV6-5; j_call: TRBJ2-7; cdr3_aa: CASSRGESYEQYF; cdr3_nt: TGTGCCAGCAGCCGAGGGGAGTCCTACGAGCAGTACTTC
clone_size: .; d_call: TRBD1; v_call: TRBV28; j_call: TRBJ1-4; cdr3_aa: CASSPGGATNEKLFF; cdr3_nt: TGTGCCAGCAGCCCAGGGGGAGCAACTAATGAAAAACTGTTTTTT
clone_size: .; d_call: .; v_call: TRBV5-1; j_call: TRBJ1-2; cdr3_aa: CASSPWTDPNYGYTF; cdr3_nt: TGCGCCAGCAGCCCGTGGACAGACCCTAACTATGGCTACACCTTC
clone_size: .; d_call: .; v_call: TRBV5-4; j_call: TRBJ2-7; cdr3_aa: CASSFRGGKDEQYF; cdr3_nt: TGTGCCAGCAGCTTCAGGGGCGGGAAGGACGAGCAGTACTTC
clone_size: once; d_call: .; v_call: TRBV5-1; j_call: TRBJ1-1; cdr3_aa: CASSLPTVNTEAFF; cdr3_nt: TGCGCCAGCAGCTTGCCTACAGTGAACACTGAAGCTTTCTTT
clone_size: .; d_call: TRBD1; v_call: TRBV12-5; j_call: TRBJ1-2; cdr3_aa: CASGLTGENGYTF; cdr3_nt: TGTGCTAGTGGTTTGACAGGGGAAAATGGCTACACCTTC
clone_size: .; d_call: TRBD1; v_call: TRBV30; j_call: TRBJ2-7; cdr3_aa: CAWSPGQGGYDEQYF; cdr3_nt: TGTGCCTGGAGTCCCGGACAGGGCGGTTACGACGAGCAGTACTTC
clone_size: .; d_call: TRBD1; v_call: TRBV10-1; j_call: TRBJ2-2; cdr3_aa: CASSPGQGPGGNTGELFF; cdr3_nt: TGCGCCAGCAGCCCGGGACAGGGTCCGGGGGGGAACACCGGGGAGCTGTTTTTT
clone_size: .; d_call: .; v_call: TRBV7-3; j_call: TRBJ2-5; cdr3_aa: CASSLTRDETQYF; cdr3_nt: TGTGCCAGCAGCTTAACCAGGGACGAGACCCAGTACTTC
clone_size: .; d_call: .; v_call: TRBV19; j_call: TRBJ1-5; cdr3_aa: CASTPTGGSQPQHF; cdr3_nt: TGTGCCAGTACCCCGACAGGAGGGAGTCAGCCCCAGCATTTT
clone_size: .; d_call: .; v_call: TRBV5-1; j_call: TRBJ1-1; cdr3_aa: CASSLVRRGLDTEAFF; cdr3_nt: TGCGCCAGCAGCTTGGTTCGAAGGGGCTTAGACACTGAAGCTTTCTTT
clone_size: .; d_call: .; v_call: TRBV6-1; j_call: TRBJ1-3; cdr3_aa: CASSASGPPGNTIYF; cdr3_nt: TGTGCCAGCAGTGCCTCAGGCCCTCCTGGAAACACCATATATTTT
clone_size: once; d_call: .; v_call: TRBV15; j_call: TRBJ1-1; cdr3_aa: CATSPGWGRVLTEAFF; cdr3_nt: TGTGCCACCAGCCCCGGGTGGGGGCGAGTGCTCACTGAAGCTTTCTTT
clone_size: .; d_call: .; v_call: TRBV11-2; j_call: TRBJ2-7; cdr3_aa: CASSLDLGSYEQYF; cdr3_nt: TGTGCCAGCAGCTTAGATCTGGGGTCCTACGAGCAGTACTTC
clone_size: .; d_call: TRBD1; v_call: TRBV6-1; j_call: TRBJ2-7; cdr3_aa: CASRAGTGVSYEQYF; cdr3_nt: TGTGCCAGCAGGGCCGGGACAGGGGTCTCCTACGAGCAGTACTTC
clone_size: .; d_call: .; v_call: TRBV19; j_call: TRBJ2-7; cdr3_aa: CASSSTGWSSYEQYF; cdr3_nt: TGTGCCAGTAGTAGTACAGGCTGGAGCTCCTACGAGCAGTACTTC
clone_size: .; d_call: TRBD2; v_call: TRBV5-4; j_call: TRBJ2-2; cdr3_aa: CASSWGKPGLAGTGELFF; cdr3_nt: TGTGCCAGCAGCTGGGGCAAACCGGGACTAGCGGGAACCGGGGAGCTGTTTTTT
clone_size: .; d_call: .; v_call: TRBV7-2; j_call: TRBJ2-7; cdr3_aa: CASSFIARNEQYF; cdr3_nt: TGTGCCAGCAGCTTCATCGCCAGAAACGAGCAGTACTTC
clone_size: .; d_call: .; v_call: TRBV6-1; j_call: TRBJ2-2; cdr3_aa: CASSAGTLNTGELFF; cdr3_nt: TGTGCCAGCAGTGCCGGGACGCTAAACACCGGGGAGCTGTTTTTT
clone_size: .; d_call: TRBD1; v_call: TRBV9; j_call: TRBJ2-2; cdr3_aa: CASSREPDRVGTGELFF; cdr3_nt: TGTGCCAGCAGCCGAGAACCCGACAGGGTAGGGACCGGGGAGCTGTTTTTT
clone_size: .; d_call: .; v_call: TRBV2; j_call: TRBJ2-7; cdr3_aa: CASSPRGGPYEQYF; cdr3_nt: TGTGCCAGCAGTCCCCGCGGCGGACCGTACGAGCAGTACTTC
clone_size: .; d_call: .; v_call: TRBV27; j_call: TRBJ1-1; cdr3_aa: CASSPYPLGVNTEAFF; cdr3_nt: TGTGCCAGCAGTCCCTACCCCCTAGGAGTGAACACTGAAGCTTTCTTT
clone_size: .; d_call: TRBD1; v_call: TRBV11-2; j_call: TRBJ1-1; cdr3_aa: CASSSLTAPGQGRTEAFF; cdr3_nt: TGTGCCAGCAGCTCCTTAACCGCCCCGGGACAGGGGAGGACTGAAGCTTTCTTT
clone_size: once; d_call: TRBD1; v_call: TRBV2; j_call: TRBJ1-5; cdr3_aa: CASRGTGDNQPQHF; cdr3_nt: TGTGCCAGCAGGGGGACAGGAGACAATCAGCCCCAGCATTTT
clone_size: .; d_call: TRBD1; v_call: TRBV6-1; j_call: TRBJ2-1; cdr3_aa: CASSPLGTGYNEQFF; cdr3_nt: TGTGCCAGCAGTCCCCTTGGGACAGGTTACAATGAGCAGTTCTTC
clone_size: .; d_call: TRBD1; v_call: TRBV18; j_call: TRBJ1-4; cdr3_aa: CASSLDRVRTNEKLFF; cdr3_nt: TGTGCCAGCTCGCTTGACAGGGTTCGAACTAATGAAAAACTGTTTTTT
clone_size: .; d_call: TRBD1; v_call: TRBV15; j_call: TRBJ1-6; cdr3_aa: CATSRVETGYNSPLHF; cdr3_nt: TGTGCCACCAGCAGAGTCGAGACAGGGTATAATTCACCCCTCCACTTT